The 15 T cell receptor beta chains listed next were all sequenced from one sample in a study of CD8+ T cells in alopecia areata. As the sequencing template, cDNA was produced by extracting RNA and reverse transcribing it. The protocol was immunoSEQ multiplex PCR, while the TCRdb copy is restricted to in-frame clones and leaves out a portion. The repertoire consists of 150,000 to 200,000 clones, with under 80% occurring once and the leading ten covering approximately 1.3%. Treatment given: oral pan-JAK inhibitor, 5-10 mg twice daily. Source: CD4+ T cells sorted from blood, taken around week 50, from a patient treated with tofacitinib. The receptors stem from a human donor with alopecia areata.

The gene calls are TRBV29-1 and TRBJ2-3; D is undetermined. The germline V gene encodes CDR1 SQVTM and CDR2 ANQGSEA. The CDR3 has 11 amino acids. V lost 3 bases and J 6 bases, leaving 7 bases between the germline ends. The CDR3 nucleotides are TGCAGCGTTGATAATGGCGATACGCAGTATTTT. Translation: CSVDNGDTQYF.

This clone came up a few times. V usage is TRBV10-3 and J usage is TRBJ2-5, with D unresolved. CDR1 ENHRY and CDR2 SYGVKD come from the germline V gene. The CDR3 contains 13 residues. Between the trimmed V and J ends, which lost 7 bases and 8 bases, there was a span of 17 bases. CDR3 sequence reads: CAINSPNDDTQYF. The DNA for the CDR3 is TGTGCCATCAATTCACCGAACGATGATACCCAGTACTTC.

J is TRBJ1-2 and V is TRBV4-3; D is uncertain. CDR1 and CDR2 from the germline V gene are LGHNA and YSLEER. Trimming took off 0 bases at V and 0 bases at J, with 14 bases between the two ends. This CDR3 has 17 amino acids. CDR3 DNA: TGCGCCAGCAGCCAAGATTATGAGGCCGTAGCTAACTATGGCTACACCTTC. Translation: CASSQDYEAVANYGYTF.

The chain has TRBV11-1 and TRBJ2-7; D uncertain. V lost 2 bases to trimming and J lost 4 bases, with 12 bases between them. This CDR3 comprises 14 residues. Per the germline V gene, CDR1 is SGHAT and CDR2 is FQDESV (reference sequence). This CDR3 reads CASSLSPSRYEQYF. The CDR3 DNA is TGTGCCAGCAGCTTATCCCCCAGCCGTTACGAGCAGTACTTC.

This clone was counted between two and nine times. V usage is TRBV4-3 and J usage is TRBJ2-1; D call uncertain. The CDR3 runs to 14 residues. The germline CDR1 and CDR2 sequences are LGHNA and YSLEER. Trimming cost V 0 bases and J 12 bases, with 15 bases left between them. The CDR3 loop reads CASSQDAVRSPQFF. CDR3 bases: TGCGCCAGCAGCCAAGATGCAGTTCGGAGTCCGCAGTTCTTC.

This chain links TRBV6-5 with TRBJ1-6; no clear D. Germline V gene sequence: CDR1 MNHEY, CDR2 SVGAGI. The V and J ends lost 2 bases and 10 bases respectively, with 9 bases between them. CDR3 size: 13 residues. The CDR3 nucleotides read TGTGCCAGCAGTTACGGGGTTGAATCACCCCTCCACTTT. This translates into CASSYGVESPLHF.

V is TRBV29-1 and J is TRBJ1-1; the D is unclear. The CDR3 consists of 12 residues. Germline CDR1 and CDR2: SQVTM and ANQGSEA. Trimming left V 7 bases short and J 0 bases short, with 9 bases between. CDR3 coding DNA: TGCAGCGGGGCTACCATGAACACTGAAGCTTTCTTT. It is translated as CSGATMNTEAFF.

J is TRBJ2-3 and V is TRBV29-1, with 9 bases matching TRBD2. This CDR3 is 12 amino acids long. The J segment lost 4 bases and the V segment lost 7 bases, leaving 3 bases of the junction unmatched. Germline loops: CDR1 SQVTM, CDR2 ANQGSEA. The CDR3 loop reads CSGIAGADTQYF. The CDR3 bases are TGCAGCGGAATAGCGGGGGCAGATACGCAGTATTTT.

The V gene is TRBV5-5, the J gene TRBJ1-1; maybe TRBD1 (5 bases). Germline CDR1 SGHKS, CDR2 YYEKEE (reference sequence). This CDR3 comprises 15 residues. Trimming took off 4 bases at V and 7 bases at J, with 20 bases between the two ends. The CDR3 region has the DNA TGTGCCAGCAGCCCAAGACCAGTTTGGGGCAATGAAGCTTTCTTT. Translation: CASSPRPVWGNEAFF.

The chain recombines TRBV7-2 with TRBJ2-4; D is uncertain. Trimming pared 10 bases from V and 0 bases from J, leaving 13 bases between. Germline CDR1 reads SGHTA; CDR2 reads FQGNSA. The CDR3 runs to 14 residues. The CDR3 is CATALWGAKNIQYF. CDR3 coding DNA: TGTGCCACCGCGCTTTGGGGAGCCAAAAACATTCAGTACTTC.

This clone showed up just a few times. The rearrangement links TRBV14 to TRBJ2-1; no clear D gene. CDR3 length equals 13 residues. V lost 0 bases to trimming and J lost 7 bases, with 7 bases between them. In germline, CDR1 is SGHDN, CDR2 FVKESK. Here the CDR3 reads CASSQDLKNEQFF. The DNA of the CDR3 is TGTGCCAGCAGCCAAGATCTGAAAAATGAGCAGTTCTTC. The full variable domain, rest sourced from reference TRBV14 and TRBJ2-1, is EAGVTQFPSHSVIEKGQTVTLRCDPISGHDNLYWYRRVMGKEIKFLLHFVKESKQDESGMPNNRFLAERTGGTYSTLKVQPAELEDSGVYFCASSQDLKNEQFFGPGTRLTVL.

V gene TRBV10-3 combines with J gene TRBJ2-3; 7 bases align to TRBD1. The germline CDR1 and CDR2 sequences are ENHRY and SYGVKD. This CDR3 is built from 17 residues. V shed 6 bases, J shed 1 base, and the junction held 13 bases outside the gene matches. CDR3 in amino acids: CAISTTPGQLGTDTQYF. DNA of the CDR3: TGTGCCATCAGCACAACGCCGGGACAGTTGGGCACAGATACGCAGTATTTT.

The V gene is TRBV4-3, the J gene TRBJ2-1; maybe TRBD1 (6 bases). V gave up 2 bases and J gave up 7 bases, with 12 bases separating them. In germline, CDR1 is LGHNA, CDR2 YSLEER. The CDR3 totals 14 residues. Written as DNA, the CDR3 is TGCGCCAGCAGCCAACCGGGACACCTTAATGAGCAGTTCTTC. It is translated as CASSQPGHLNEQFF.

The chain's CDR3 is CSVEVRAGWYNEQFF. The CDR3 region has the DNA TGCAGCGTTGAAGTTCGGGCAGGGTGGTACAATGAGCAGTTCTTC. The chain links TRBV29-1 to TRBJ2-1; maybe TRBD1 (5 bases). This CDR3 is built from 15 residues. CDR1 is SQVTM and CDR2 is ANQGSEA in the germline V gene. V lost 1 base to trimming and J lost 4 bases, with 14 bases between them.

The rearrangement joins TRBV5-1 to TRBJ1-1; D is unclear. With 2 bases removed from V and 5 bases from J, the gap between germline ends came to 16 bases. Germline CDR1 SGHRS, CDR2 YFSETQ. This CDR3 is built from 15 residues. The DNA for the CDR3 is TGCGCCAGCAGCTTTCGGCTGGGCTTGGGGACTGAAGCTTTCTTT. Translating it yields CASSFRLGLGTEAFF.